The 26 T cell receptor beta chains given below trace back to one sample, sequenced in a study of blood T cell repertoires in COVID-19. The protocol was immunoSEQ multiplex PCR, while the TCRdb copy is restricted to in-frame clones and leaves out a portion. This sample has tens of thousands of clones, with around 85% found just once. The sequencing sample was made of peripheral blood. Receptors originate from a man in his forties or fifties with acute or convalescent COVID-19.

The chain links TRBV6-4 to TRBJ2-3; maybe TRBD2 (5 bases). The V and J ends lost 2 bases and 0 bases respectively, with 9 bases between them. Germline values: CDR1 MRHNA, CDR2 SNTAGT. The CDR3 is 15 residues long. The CDR3 here is CASSDVGVSTDTQYF. In nucleotides, the CDR3 is TGTGCCAGCAGTGACGTGGGAGTCAGCACAGATACGCAGTATTTT.

The chain couples TRBV5-1 to TRBJ1-6, with 7 bases aligning to TRBD1. The CDR3 covers 17 residues. Trimming removed 4 bases from V and 4 bases from J; junction bases left unmatched: 11. Germline CDR1 reads SGHRS; CDR2 reads YFSETQ. The CDR3 bases are TGCGCCAGCAGCCAGGACAGGTTGGGGACTTATAATTCACCCCTCCACTTT. Protein: CASSQDRLGTYNSPLHF.

V and J are TRBV5-5 and TRBJ2-4; 8 bases are shared with TRBD1. The CDR3 covers 14 residues. Germline CDR1 reads SGHKS; CDR2 reads YYEKEE (reference sequence). With 4 bases clipped from V and 6 bases from J, the junction kept 6 bases outside the gene matches. This CDR3 is CASSETGDANIQYF. CDR3 sequence (DNA): TGTGCCAGCAGCGAGACAGGGGATGCAAACATTCAGTACTTC.

The chain couples TRBV4-1 to TRBJ2-1; possible D gene TRBD2, 5 bases. The CDR3 has 14 amino acids. V was pared by 0 bases and J by 8 bases, with 11 bases between. Germline CDR1 MGHRA, CDR2 YSYEKL. The CDR3 loop is CASSQDAQEDEQFF. The CDR3 DNA reads TGCGCCAGCAGCCAAGATGCCCAGGAGGATGAGCAGTTCTTC.

V usage is TRBV3-1 (or the pseudogene TRBV3-2) and J usage is TRBJ1-5; the D gene is possibly TRBD1 (5 bases). V was trimmed by 1 base and J by 2 bases, leaving 24 bases between them. CDR1 and CDR2 from the germline V gene are LGHDT and YNNKEL (reference sequence). The CDR3 has 20 residues. CDR3: CASSQGYVPRVRIGNQPQHF. CDR3 sequence (DNA): TGTGCCAGCAGCCAAGGGTACGTCCCCAGGGTCCGTATAGGCAATCAGCCCCAGCATTTT.

V and J are TRBV11-3 and TRBJ1-1; 7 bases map to TRBD1. This CDR3 region has 14 residues. V dropped 5 bases and J dropped 1; count of bases not matched to a gene: 4. Germline assignment: CDR1 SGHNT and CDR2 YENEEA. CDR3 bases: TGTGCCAGCAGCCGGGACAGTGGGAACACTGAAGCTTTCTTT. Translation gives CASSRDSGNTEAFF.

This clone has just a few counts. The CDR3, as DNA: TGCAGCGTTGTGGGGGGGCAGATCTACGAGCAGTACTTC. Amino acids: CSVVGGQIYEQYF. This chain connects TRBV29-1 to TRBJ2-7; tentatively, D is TRBD2 (7 bases). Between the trimmed V and J ends, which lost 4 bases and 3 bases, there was a span of 13 bases. Looked up from germline, CDR1 is SQVTM and CDR2 is ANQGSEA. CDR3 length: 13 residues.

CDR3 sequence: CASSDPGLAGGDEQFF. CDR3 nucleotides: TGTGCCAGCAGTGATCCGGGACTAGCGGGCGGGGATGAGCAGTTCTTC. V is TRBV25-1 and J is TRBJ2-1; 12 bases agree with TRBD2. CDR1 is MGHDK, CDR2 SYGVNS, per germline. The CDR3 totals 16 residues. V was clipped by 3 bases and J by 8 bases; unmatched bases: 8.

This chain connects TRBV20-1 to TRBJ1-6; TRBD1 agrees at 7 bases. The CDR3 runs to 16 residues. Germline CDR1 DFQATT, CDR2 SNEGSKA (reference sequence). With 3 bases clipped from V and 8 bases from J, the junction kept 13 bases outside the gene matches. Here the CDR3 DNA reads TGCAGTGCTAGTTCCGGGACAGCCGCTATACATTCACCCCTCCACTTT. Translated: CSASSGTAAIHSPLHF.

The V call is TRBV2, the J call TRBJ2-2, with D possibly matching TRBD2 (6 bases). The CDR3 totals 17 residues. Between the trimmed V and J ends, which lost 7 bases and 4 bases, there was a span of 22 bases. CDR1 is SNHLY and CDR2 is FYNNEI in the germline V gene. In nucleotides, the CDR3 is TGTGCCAGCAAGCTTCCCGCGGAGGGGTTATTCACCGGGGAGCTGTTTTTT. Translation gives CASKLPAEGLFTGELFF.

The chain employs TRBV27 and TRBJ2-1, with 10 nucleotides matching TRBD1. CDR3 size: 15 residues. Germline CDR1 MNHEY, CDR2 SMNVEV (reference sequence). V lost 7 bases and J lost 8; bases outside the gene matches: 11. CDR3 sequence reads: CASNPGTGVGDEQFF. In DNA, the CDR3 is TGTGCCAGCAACCCAGGGACAGGGGTTGGAGATGAGCAGTTCTTC.

V usage is TRBV4-1 and J usage is TRBJ1-5; the D gene is possibly TRBD1 (6 bases). V was shortened by 2 bases and J by 7 bases, with 18 bases between the two germline ends. Germline CDR1 and CDR2: MGHRA and YSYEKL. CDR3 length: 16 amino acids. The CDR3 DNA follows: TGCGCCAGCAGCCAACCCTACCAGGGGTACGGGCAGCCCCAGCATTTT. Its translation: CASSQPYQGYGQPQHF.

V gene TRBV30 combines with J gene TRBJ1-2, with 10 positions matching TRBD1. Germline-derived CDR1 and CDR2 are GTSNPN and SVGIG (reference sequence). V shed 3 bases, J shed 8 bases, and the junction held 6 bases outside the gene matches. CDR3 length: 13 residues. The CDR3 DNA follows: TGTGCCTGGAGACGGGACAGGGGTCAGGGCTACACCTTC. Translation: CAWRRDRGQGYTF.

The gene calls are TRBV5-4 and TRBJ1-1; 10 bases line up with TRBD1. The CDR3 totals 14 residues. The V gene's germline CDR1 is SGHNT and CDR2 YYREEE (reference sequence). The V and J ends lost 5 bases and 3 bases, in that order; junction bases with no gene match: 4. The CDR3 here is CASRRQGADTEAFF. The CDR3 region has the DNA TGTGCCAGCAGGCGACAGGGGGCCGACACTGAAGCTTTCTTT.

This chain joins TRBV27 and TRBJ1-6; tentatively, D is TRBD1 (6 bases). V lost 7 bases and J lost 4, with 14 bases in between. From germline, CDR1 is MNHEY and CDR2 SMNVEV (reference sequence). There are 15 residues in the CDR3. The CDR3 protein is CASNPRGKYNSPLHF. The CDR3 DNA is TGTGCCAGCAACCCGAGGGGGAAGTATAATTCACCCCTCCACTTT.

The J gene is TRBJ2-5, the V gene TRBV10-3; TRBD2 matches 9 bases. The CDR3 spans 16 residues. Germline values: CDR1 ENHRY, CDR2 SYGVKD. V lost 0 bases, J lost 1 base, and 3 bases stayed unmatched. The CDR3 DNA sequence: TGTGCCATCAGTGAGTCGAATAGCGGGGGCCAAGAGACCCAGTACTTC. Its translation: CAISESNSGGQETQYF.

This chain connects TRBV27 to TRBJ1-2; TRBD1 might be the D (6 bases). V shed 2 bases and J shed 1 base, with 17 bases lying between them. Germline-derived CDR1 and CDR2 are MNHEY and SMNVEV (reference sequence). CDR3 length: 17 residues. The CDR3 region is CASSLQNPGVGNYGYTF. The CDR3 coding sequence is TGTGCCAGCAGTTTACAAAACCCAGGGGTGGGTAACTATGGCTACACCTTC.

V gene TRBV3-1 (or the pseudogene TRBV3-2) combines with J gene TRBJ2-3, with D possibly matching TRBD1 (6 bases). The germline V gene encodes CDR1 LGHDT and CDR2 YNNKEL (reference sequence). The CDR3 extends over 16 amino acids. The V end lost 0 bases, the J end lost 0 bases, and 10 bases lay between the germline ends. The CDR3 reads CASSQEWGRSTDTQYF. The CDR3, as DNA: TGTGCCAGCAGCCAAGAATGGGGGCGGAGCACAGATACGCAGTATTTT.

This chain connects TRBV28 to TRBJ1-3, with D perhaps matching TRBD1 (5 bases). CDR3 size: 14 residues. Germline V gene sequence: CDR1 MDHEN, CDR2 SYDVKM. V lost 2 bases and J lost 3, with 8 bases in between. CDR3 amino acids: CASSLRGFGNTIYF. The CDR3 region has the DNA TGTGCCAGCAGTTTAAGGGGATTTGGAAACACCATATATTTT. Full variable domain (missing parts from reference TRBV28 and TRBJ1-3): DVKVTQSSRYLVKRTGEKVFLECVQDMDHENMFWYRQDPGLGLRLIYFSYDVKMKEKGDIPEGYSVSREKKERFSLILESASTNQTSMYLCASSLRGFGNTIYFGEGSWLTVV.

The chain uses TRBV6-2 or TRBV6-3 and TRBJ2-7; 16 nucleotides match TRBD2. The germline gives CDR1 MNHEY, CDR2 SVGEGT. CDR3 size: 17 residues. Unmatched junction bases numbered 7, after V lost 6 bases and J lost 2 bases. CDR3 protein: CASSLGTSGRDTYEQYF. The CDR3 DNA follows: TGTGCCAGCAGCCTGGGGACTAGCGGGAGGGATACCTACGAGCAGTACTTC.

The V call is TRBV27, the J call TRBJ2-4; D is possibly TRBD2 (5 bases). Germline V gene lookup returns CDR1 MNHEY and CDR2 SMNVEV (reference sequence). The CDR3 covers 13 residues. The germline V and J ends were trimmed by 6 bases and 7 bases, with 13 bases remaining between them. The CDR3 coding sequence is TGTGCCAGCAGCGATGACTATGGCAACATTCAGTACTTC. Protein: CASSDDYGNIQYF.

This clone was detected only a few times. The DNA of the CDR3 is TGCGCCAGCAGCCACCCTCCCGGACATACGAACACTGAAGCTTTCTTT. This gives the protein CASSHPPGHTNTEAFF. This chain links TRBV4-1 with TRBJ1-1; perhaps TRBD1 as D (5 bases). The CDR3 is made up of 16 amino acids. Trimming stripped 3 bases from V and 1 base from J, with 15 bases between. Per germline, CDR1 MGHRA and CDR2 YSYEKL.

The rearrangement uses TRBV6-5 and TRBJ2-3; D is unclear. CDR1 and CDR2 (germline): MNHEY, SVGAGI. With 4 bases removed from V and 2 bases from J, the gap between germline ends came to 13 bases. The CDR3 has 15 residues. The CDR3 reads CASSSGAADTDTQYF. DNA for the CDR3: TGTGCCAGCAGTTCCGGAGCCGCGGACACAGATACGCAGTATTTT.

This clone was detected once. V usage is TRBV6-1 and J usage is TRBJ2-1; TRBD2 agrees at 11 bases. The CDR3 totals 15 residues. The germline V gene encodes CDR1 MNHNS and CDR2 SASEGT. The V segment lost 1 base and the J segment 8 bases; nucleotides outside the gene matches: 4. DNA for the CDR3: TGTGCCAGCAGTGAAGGACTAGCGGGAAGCGATGAGCAGTTCTTC. It specifies CASSEGLAGSDEQFF.

CDR3 sequence (DNA): TGCAGTGCTAGTAATCCCGGGACAGGGTCCTACGAGCAGTACTTC. Its translation is CSASNPGTGSYEQYF. This chain joins TRBV20-1 and TRBJ2-7, with 9 bases that match TRBD1. J lost 1 base, V lost 3 bases, and 7 bases had no gene match. The CDR3 is 15 amino acids. Germline assignment: CDR1 DFQATT and CDR2 SNEGSKA (reference sequence).

This clone was seen just once. The DNA of the CDR3 is TGTGCCAGCAGCCAAGGGGACAGCTATGGCTACACCTTC. It translates to CASSQGDSYGYTF. J is TRBJ1-2 and V is TRBV14; TRBD1 matches at 7 bases. Per germline, CDR1 SGHDN and CDR2 FVKESK. V lost 1 base and J lost 4; bases outside the gene matches: 0. CDR3 length equals 13 residues.